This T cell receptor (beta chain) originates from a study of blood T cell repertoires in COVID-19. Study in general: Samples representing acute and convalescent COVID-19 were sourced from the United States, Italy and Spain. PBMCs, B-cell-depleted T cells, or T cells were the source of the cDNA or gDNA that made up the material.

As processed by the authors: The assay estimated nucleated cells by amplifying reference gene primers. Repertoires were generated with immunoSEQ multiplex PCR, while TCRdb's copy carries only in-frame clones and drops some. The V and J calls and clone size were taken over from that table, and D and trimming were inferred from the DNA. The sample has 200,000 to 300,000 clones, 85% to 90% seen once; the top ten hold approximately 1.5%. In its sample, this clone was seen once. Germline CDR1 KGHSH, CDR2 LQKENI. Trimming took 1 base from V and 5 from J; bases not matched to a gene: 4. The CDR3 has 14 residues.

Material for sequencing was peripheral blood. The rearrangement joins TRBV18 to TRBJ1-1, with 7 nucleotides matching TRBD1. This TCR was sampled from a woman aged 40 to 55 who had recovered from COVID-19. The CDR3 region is CASSPQGAWTEAFF. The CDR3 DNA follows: TGTGCCAGCTCACCACAGGGGGCTTGGACTGAAGCTTTCTTT.